The clone carrying this T cell receptor (beta chain) was recorded at least ten times. As yet, its antigen is unknown. The study made its TCR cDNA through 5'RACE template switching. That step introduced a universal primer site along with UMIs. TCRdb reprocessed the 5' RACE reads with MiXCR, giving one entry per CDR3 protein. The sample has hundreds of thousands of distinct CDR3 sequences; less than 4.5% are singletons. This entry is derived from a study of T cells after yellow fever vaccination. Study results and caveats: The secondary response showed a weaker magnitude and a faster peak, day 5 versus 15. Overall, a small share of clonotypes was seen in both CD4 and CD8 compartments. Subsequent to the booster, the majority of primary-vaccination clones reappeared (around 95% CD4, 85% to 90% CD8).

This sample comprised PBMCs, obtained on the day of the yellow fever booster vaccination. The source is a man aged 18 to 29 who received the YFV17D yellow fever vaccine.

The CDR3 sequence is CASSGRLAGPSYNEQFF. The DNA for the CDR3 is TGTGCCAGCAGCGGCAGACTAGCGGGACCCTCCTACAATGAGCAGTTCTTC. The chain recombines TRBV7-2 with TRBJ2-1; 11 bases fit TRBD2. Looked up from germline, CDR1 is SGHTA and CDR2 is FQGNSA. V shed 5 bases and J 0 bases; nucleotides not matched to a gene: 6. The CDR3 length is 17 residues. The full variable domain, completed using reference TRBV7-2 and TRBJ2-1, is GAGVSQSPSNKVTEKGKDVELRCDPISGHTALYWYRQSLGQGLEFLIYFQGNSAPDKSGLPSDRFSAERTGGSVSTLTIQRTQQEDSAVYLCASSGRLAGPSYNEQFFGPGTRLTVL.